The rows below give T cell receptor beta chains drawn from one sample of a study of graft-versus-host responses after intestinal transplantation. The protocol was immunoSEQ multiplex PCR, while the TCRdb copy is restricted to in-frame clones and leaves out a portion. Of under 90,000 clones detected, about 90% appear once; the ten largest clones hold about 4%. These receptors' targets are unknown. The sample was unstimulated CD8+ T cells sorted from spleen or lymph node cells, taken before transplant. These receptors all stem from a human donor who was the organ donor for an intestinal transplant. Each CDR3 is given with its conserved first and last residue. A D gene is named only where the DNA matches it firmly. For some rows the clone size is stated as once, few or many, or as a class when expanded; others skip it.

clone size: .
V gene: TRBV28
J gene: TRBJ2-1
D gene: .
CDR3 DNA: TGTGCCAGCAGTTTATCCGGGTCAAATGAGCAGTTCTTC
CDR3 protein: CASSLSGSNEQFF

clone size: .
V gene: TRBV4-1
J gene: TRBJ1-1
D gene: .
CDR3 DNA: TGCGCCAGCAGCCAAGATCGGACAGTAACTTCGAACACTGAAGCTTTCTTT
CDR3 protein: CASSQDRTVTSNTEAFF

clone size: .
V gene: TRBV4-3
J gene: TRBJ2-2
D gene: TRBD2
CDR3 DNA: TGCGCCAGCAGCCAAGACGGGGGGACGAACACCGGGGAGCTGTTTTTT
CDR3 protein: CASSQDGGTNTGELFF

clone size: .
V gene: TRBV27
J gene: TRBJ1-5
D gene: .
CDR3 DNA: TGTGCCAGCTCCTCGGGAGATCAGCCCCAGCATTTT
CDR3 protein: CASSSGDQPQHF

clone size: .
V gene: TRBV5-6
J gene: TRBJ2-2
D gene: .
CDR3 DNA: TGTGCCAGTGGGGCCAACACCGGGGAGCTGTTTTTT
CDR3 protein: CASGANTGELFF

clone size: few
V gene: TRBV14
J gene: TRBJ1-2
D gene: .
CDR3 DNA: TGTGCCAGCAGCCAGACGGGTTTCTGGCACTATGGCTACACCTTC
CDR3 protein: CASSQTGFWHYGYTF

clone size: .
V gene: TRBV13
J gene: TRBJ1-1
D gene: TRBD1
CDR3 DNA: TGTGCCAGCAGCAAACCAACGGACAGGGACGGTGAAGCTTTCTTT
CDR3 protein: CASSKPTDRDGEAFF

clone size: .
V gene: TRBV7-8
J gene: TRBJ2-4
D gene: TRBD2
CDR3 DNA: TGTGCCAGCAGCCTGGCGGGGAGGGGTGGGAACATTCAGTACTTC
CDR3 protein: CASSLAGRGGNIQYF

clone size: .
V gene: TRBV5-1
J gene: TRBJ1-6
D gene: TRBD1
CDR3 DNA: TGCGCCAGCAGCCCGGACAGGGTCGGGTCACCCCTCCACTTT
CDR3 protein: CASSPDRVGSPLHF

clone size: .
V gene: TRBV6-6
J gene: TRBJ2-5
D gene: TRBD2
CDR3 DNA: TGTGCCAGCAGTTTTAAGCGGGGGCTCCAAGAGACCCAGTACTTC
CDR3 protein: CASSFKRGLQETQYF

clone size: .
V gene: TRBV7-8
J gene: TRBJ2-5
D gene: TRBD1
CDR3 DNA: TGTGCCAGCAGCTTAGAAGGGCTAGGACAGGGGGCGCAGACCCAGTACTTC
CDR3 protein: CASSLEGLGQGAQTQYF

clone size: .
V gene: TRBV13
J gene: TRBJ2-2
D gene: TRBD1
CDR3 DNA: TGTGCCAGCAGCTGGACCACGGGACAGGGGGCGAGGACCGGGGAGCTGTTTTTT
CDR3 protein: CASSWTTGQGARTGELFF

clone size: .
V gene: TRBV6-5
J gene: TRBJ1-1
D gene: TRBD1
CDR3 DNA: TGTGCCAGCAGTTGGGGACAGGGGAAGGTGAACACTGAAGCTTTCTTT
CDR3 protein: CASSWGQGKVNTEAFF

clone size: .
V gene: TRBV10-1
J gene: TRBJ2-2
D gene: TRBD1
CDR3 DNA: TGCGCCAGCAGTGAGGACAGGGGCACCGGGGAGCTGTTTTTT
CDR3 protein: CASSEDRGTGELFF

clone size: once
V gene: TRBV28
J gene: TRBJ1-4
D gene: TRBD1
CDR3 DNA: TGTGCCAGCAGCTCGACTAGGGACAGGGGAAATGAAAAACTGTTTTTT
CDR3 protein: CASSSTRDRGNEKLFF

clone size: few
V gene: TRBV5-4
J gene: TRBJ2-2
D gene: .
CDR3 DNA: TGTGCCAGCAGAATGACGGGGAACACCGGGGAGCTGTTTTTT
CDR3 protein: CASRMTGNTGELFF

clone size: .
V gene: TRBV9
J gene: TRBJ1-3
D gene: TRBD1
CDR3 DNA: TGTGCCAGCAGCTCGCGGACAGGGAGAGGAGACACCATATATTTT
CDR3 protein: CASSSRTGRGDTIYF

clone size: .
V gene: TRBV7-8
J gene: TRBJ1-1
D gene: .
CDR3 DNA: TGTGCCAGCAGTTTCAGGAACACTGAAGCTTTCTTT
CDR3 protein: CASSFRNTEAFF

clone size: .
V gene: TRBV29-1
J gene: TRBJ1-2
D gene: TRBD1
CDR3 DNA: TGCAGCGTTGAAGGGGTAACCGGGACAGGAGATAACTATGGCTACACCTTC
CDR3 protein: CSVEGVTGTGDNYGYTF

clone size: .
V gene: TRBV15
J gene: TRBJ2-5
D gene: .
CDR3 DNA: TGTGCCACCAGCGGGGATAGTTGGGGAGTGGGGACCCAGTACTTC
CDR3 protein: CATSGDSWGVGTQYF

clone size: .
V gene: TRBV7-9
J gene: TRBJ1-1
D gene: .
CDR3 DNA: TGTGCCAGCAGCTTAGACTGGGGCCACACTGAAGCTTTCTTT
CDR3 protein: CASSLDWGHTEAFF

clone size: .
V gene: TRBV15
J gene: TRBJ1-5
D gene: .
CDR3 DNA: TGTGCCACCAGCAGAGAGGGCCGGCCGATTCGGCCCCAGCATTTT
CDR3 protein: CATSREGRPIRPQHF

clone size: .
V gene: TRBV27
J gene: TRBJ1-2
D gene: TRBD1
CDR3 DNA: TGTGCCAGCACGACGACAGGGACCATCGGCTACACCTTC
CDR3 protein: CASTTTGTIGYTF

clone size: .
V gene: TRBV7-8
J gene: TRBJ1-3
D gene: TRBD1
CDR3 DNA: TGTGCCAGCAGCTTAGTAGGAGGGGGCTCTGTAAACACCATATATTTT
CDR3 protein: CASSLVGGGSVNTIYF

clone size: .
V gene: TRBV2
J gene: TRBJ1-3
D gene: .
CDR3 DNA: TGTGCCAGCAGTGAGGGGGGACTCAGCTCTGGAAACACCATATATTTT
CDR3 protein: CASSEGGLSSGNTIYF

clone size: .
V gene: TRBV5-6
J gene: TRBJ2-4
D gene: .
CDR3 DNA: TGTGCCAGCAGCTTGGCCGACAGAGCCAAAAACATTCAGTACTTC
CDR3 protein: CASSLADRAKNIQYF

clone size: .
V gene: TRBV28
J gene: TRBJ2-3
D gene: TRBD2
CDR3 DNA: TGTGCCAGCAGTCTCTCTAGCGGGGGCCTGTTAGCAGATACGCAGTATTTT
CDR3 protein: CASSLSSGGLLADTQYF

clone size: few
V gene: TRBV7-9
J gene: TRBJ1-1
D gene: .
CDR3 DNA: TGTGCCAGCAGCTTAGTACGGGATGAAGCTTTCTTT
CDR3 protein: CASSLVRDEAFF

clone size: .
V gene: TRBV11-3
J gene: TRBJ2-1
D gene: .
CDR3 DNA: TGTGCCAGTTCGACTCGATACAATGAGCAGTTCTTC
CDR3 protein: CASSTRYNEQFF

clone size: once
V gene: TRBV11-2
J gene: TRBJ2-3
D gene: TRBD1
CDR3 DNA: TGTGCCAGCAGCTCCGGGACAGGGGGCTTAGGCACAGATACGCAGTATTTT
CDR3 protein: CASSSGTGGLGTDTQYF

clone size: .
V gene: TRBV6-5
J gene: TRBJ2-5
D gene: TRBD2
CDR3 DNA: TGTGCCAGCAGCCTAGCGGGGGGGAGCCAAGAGACCCAGTACTTC
CDR3 protein: CASSLAGGSQETQYF

clone size: .
V gene: TRBV7-7
J gene: TRBJ2-5
D gene: .
CDR3 DNA: TGTGCTAGCAGCCCCGGACAGCCCCAAGAGACCCAGTACTTC
CDR3 protein: CASSPGQPQETQYF

clone size: .
V gene: TRBV30
J gene: TRBJ2-5
D gene: .
CDR3 DNA: TGTGCCTGGAGTGTACTCCCCGCCGGACTCAAAGAGACCCAGTACTTC
CDR3 protein: CAWSVLPAGLKETQYF

clone size: once
V gene: TRBV6-1
J gene: TRBJ2-3
D gene: TRBD1
CDR3 DNA: TGTGCCAGCAGAACCGGACAGGGAGGAGCAGATACGCAGTATTTT
CDR3 protein: CASRTGQGGADTQYF

clone size: .
V gene: TRBV4-2
J gene: TRBJ2-2
D gene: TRBD2
CDR3 DNA: TGTGCCAGCACAGAACTAGCGGGGGGACTGAACACCGGGGAGCTGTTTTTT
CDR3 protein: CASTELAGGLNTGELFF

clone size: .
V gene: TRBV7-9
J gene: TRBJ1-1
D gene: .
CDR3 DNA: TGTGCCAGCAGATCACAGGGAGAAGCTTTCTTT
CDR3 protein: CASRSQGEAFF

clone size: .
V gene: TRBV18
J gene: TRBJ1-3
D gene: TRBD1
CDR3 DNA: TGTGCCAGCTCACCACCGGGACAGGGGTTAGCCATATATTTT
CDR3 protein: CASSPPGQGLAIYF

clone size: .
V gene: TRBV27
J gene: TRBJ2-4
D gene: TRBD2
CDR3 DNA: TGTGCCAGCAGTTTATTGGGCGGGGGGCAAAACATTCAGTACTTC
CDR3 protein: CASSLLGGGQNIQYF

clone size: .
V gene: TRBV15
J gene: TRBJ2-1
D gene: TRBD1
CDR3 DNA: TGTGCCACCAGCAGATTAGCCGGGACAGGCAATGAGCAGTTCTTC
CDR3 protein: CATSRLAGTGNEQFF

clone size: .
V gene: TRBV9
J gene: TRBJ2-5
D gene: TRBD2
CDR3 DNA: TGTGCCAGCAGCCATCAGGGGGCTAGCGGGGGGTTGGAGACCCAGTACTTC
CDR3 protein: CASSHQGASGGLETQYF

clone size: .
V gene: TRBV5-1
J gene: TRBJ1-1
D gene: .
CDR3 DNA: TGCGCCAGCAGCTCCTCTCAGGGCGGCACTGAAGCTTTCTTT
CDR3 protein: CASSSSQGGTEAFF

clone size: .
V gene: TRBV28
J gene: TRBJ1-1
D gene: .
CDR3 DNA: TGTGCCAGCAGGCCAAGTTTCGAGGCACCGATGAACACTGAAGCTTTCTTT
CDR3 protein: CASRPSFEAPMNTEAFF

clone size: .
V gene: TRBV27
J gene: TRBJ2-1
D gene: .
CDR3 DNA: TGTGCCAGCAGTTTGAGGCTTCTTGTTTCCTACAATGAGCAGTTCTTC
CDR3 protein: CASSLRLLVSYNEQFF

clone size: .
V gene: TRBV4-1
J gene: TRBJ1-1
D gene: .
CDR3 DNA: TGCGCCAGCAGCCAAGTCAGGGGCCTGAACACTGAAGCTTTCTTT
CDR3 protein: CASSQVRGLNTEAFF